Listed here are 23 T cell receptor beta chains from one sample, sequenced in a study of identical twins. TCRdb re-derived calls from the 5' RACE reads in MiXCR, one entry per CDR3 protein. The repertoire holds roughly 750,000 distinct CDR3 sequences, with less than 25% as singletons. A further study also used this sample, focusing on T cells expressing NK-cell markers.

The sequenced sample was PBMCs. These receptors all stem from a woman aged 18-29 years in good health.

This clonotype has a count of ten or more. The chain has TRBV12-3 or TRBV12-4 and TRBJ2-7; a weak D match, TRBD1 (6 bases). The CDR3 contains 14 residues. The V end was cut by 4 bases, the J end by 4 bases, with 14 bases between. The CDR3 protein is CASSSGGGPYEQYF. CDR3 in DNA: TGTGCCAGCAGTTCCGGTGGGGGCCCTTACGAGCAGTACTTC.

This chain uses TRBV7-6 with TRBJ2-7, with 10 bases lining up with TRBD2. The germline CDR1 and CDR2 sequences are SGHVS and FNYEAQ. The trim removed 5 bases at V and 5 bases at J, leaving 12 bases unmatched. The CDR3 sequence is 16 residues long. The CDR3 sequence is CASSTPGSGGTHEQYF. The CDR3 bases are TGTGCCAGCAGCACCCCGGGTAGCGGGGGGACCCACGAGCAGTACTTC.

The gene calls are TRBV7-2 and TRBJ2-7; no reliable D call. In germline, CDR1 is SGHTA, CDR2 FQGNSA. Trimming removed 5 bases from V and 3 bases from J, with 11 bases in between. The CDR3 contains 13 residues. The CDR3 protein is CASSREAHYEQYF. The CDR3 DNA reads as TGTGCCAGCAGCCGCGAGGCTCACTACGAGCAGTACTTC. Based on the CDR3 plus reference TRBV7-2 and TRBJ2-7, the full variable domain is GAGVSQSPSNKVTEKGKDVELRCDPISGHTALYWYRQSLGQGLEFLIYFQGNSAPDKSGLPSDRFSAERTGGSVSTLTIQRTQQEDSAVYLCASSREAHYEQYFGPGTRLTVT.

This clonotype has only a few counts. CDR3 nucleotide sequence: TGCGCCAGCAGCTTGAACCCCGGACAGCCGAACACTGAAGCTTTCTTT. It yields the protein CASSLNPGQPNTEAFF. The V and J genes are TRBV5-1 and TRBJ1-1; a possible D gene is TRBD1 (6 bases). Germline lookup yields CDR1 SGHRS and CDR2 YFSETQ. This CDR3 spans 16 amino acids. V dropped 1 base and J dropped 1 base, with 14 bases sitting between them.

V is TRBV18 and J is TRBJ2-2, with 7 nucleotides matching TRBD2. Looked up from germline, CDR1 is KGHSH and CDR2 is LQKENI. The CDR3 runs 16 residues. V lost 1 base, J lost 2 bases, and 4 bases stayed unmatched. The chain's CDR3 is CASSPQLATNTGELFF. The CDR3 nucleotides are TGTGCCAGCTCACCACAACTAGCGACAAACACCGGGGAGCTGTTTTTT.

V is TRBV20-1 and J is TRBJ1-1, with D perhaps TRBD1 (5 bases). V was shortened by 3 bases and J by 1 base, with 12 bases between the two germline ends. CDR3 size: 14 residues. CDR1 is DFQATT and CDR2 is SNEGSKA in the germline V gene (reference sequence). DNA for the CDR3: TGCAGTGCTAGTACCCCCCAGGGGAACACTGAAGCTTTCTTT. This sequence encodes CSASTPQGNTEAFF.

V and J are TRBV5-1 and TRBJ2-1; possible D gene TRBD2, 5 bases. Germline V gene sequence: CDR1 SGHRS, CDR2 YFSETQ. The ends were cut back, 6 bases at V and 0 bases at J, with 13 bases in the middle. The CDR3 length is 15 residues. CDR3 coding DNA: TGCGCCAGCAATCCCAACAGCGGCTCCTACAATGAGCAGTTCTTC. Amino acids: CASNPNSGSYNEQFF.

This clonotype was found many times. The rearrangement joins TRBV27 to TRBJ1-1; no firm D call. CDR3 size: 15 residues. In germline, CDR1 is MNHEY, CDR2 SMNVEV (reference sequence). V was pared by 5 bases and J by 5 bases, with 18 bases between. For the CDR3, the DNA is TGTGCCAGCAGTCAAAGTGAGGGCCGGGCTACTGAAGCTTTCTTT. Protein product: CASSQSEGRATEAFF.

In its sample, this clonotype was seen a few times. This rearrangement joins TRBV10-3 to TRBJ2-3; D gene ambiguous. CDR1 and CDR2 from the germline V gene are ENHRY and SYGVKD. CDR3 length: 14 residues. Trimming removed 6 bases from V and 0 bases from J, with 10 bases in between. The CDR3 DNA reads TGTGCCATCAGGGCCTTGACTAGCACAGATACGCAGTATTTT. Its translation: CAIRALTSTDTQYF.

A few counts support this clonotype. The V call is TRBV20-1, the J call TRBJ2-1; maybe TRBD2 (6 bases). V lost 5 bases, J lost 6 bases, and 17 bases lay in between. Germline V gene sequence: CDR1 DFQATT, CDR2 SNEGSKA (reference sequence). There are 14 residues in the CDR3. CDR3 sequence: CSAWDLPPPNEQFF. The CDR3, as DNA: TGCAGTGCTTGGGACTTACCTCCTCCCAATGAGCAGTTCTTC.

This clonotype has a count of ten or more. The chain links TRBV5-1 to TRBJ2-5; tentative D call: TRBD2 (5 bases). The CDR3 has 15 amino acids. Germline V lookup: CDR1 SGHRS, CDR2 YFSETQ. Trimming removed 2 bases at V and 1 base at J, with 12 bases between. CDR3 coding DNA: TGCGCCAGCAGCTTTGGAGGATACTCCCAAGAGACCCAGTACTTC. It translates to CASSFGGYSQETQYF.

This clonotype was observed a handful of times. This chain connects TRBV6-1 to TRBJ2-7; 7 bases line up with TRBD1. This CDR3 is built from 17 residues. Germline V CDR1 and CDR2: MNHNS, SASEGT. V shed 6 bases and J 1 base; nucleotides not matched to a gene: 15. CDR3 nucleotides: TGTGCCAGCAGCAAGACAGGGAATAAGGCAGGGTCCTACGAGCAGTACTTC. This gives the protein CASSKTGNKAGSYEQYF.

There are a few counts of this clonotype. The V and J genes are TRBV7-3 and TRBJ1-6; TRBD1 might be the D (5 bases). Germline CDR1 reads SGHTA; CDR2 reads FQGTGA. The length of the CDR3 is 15 residues. The germline V and J ends were trimmed by 0 bases and 11 bases, with 14 bases remaining between them. In DNA form, the CDR3 reads TGTGCCAGCAGCTTAACTGGCGGCAGGGAAACACCCCTCCACTTT. Translating gives CASSLTGGRETPLHF.

This chain joins TRBV7-2 and TRBJ1-2; D is ambiguous. This CDR3 is built from 15 residues. The ends were cut back, 4 bases at V and 2 bases at J, with 14 bases in the middle. Germline CDR1 reads SGHTA; CDR2 reads FQGNSA. The CDR3 nucleotides read TGTGCCAGCAGCTCTATAGGACTATCCAACTATGGCTACACCTTC. Its translation: CASSSIGLSNYGYTF.

This clonotype was seen more than once but under ten times. This chain joins TRBV5-1 and TRBJ1-5; 10 nucleotides line up with TRBD1. J lost 6 bases, V lost 0 bases, and 3 bases had no gene match. CDR1 is SGHRS, CDR2 YFSETQ, per germline. The CDR3 runs 15 residues. The chain's CDR3 is CASSLARTGGQPQHF. CDR3 bases: TGCGCCAGCAGCTTGGCCCGGACAGGGGGTCAGCCCCAGCATTTT.

The chain uses TRBV20-1 and TRBJ2-6; a weak D match, TRBD2 (5 bases). Per the germline V gene, CDR1 is DFQATT and CDR2 is SNEGSKA (reference sequence). The CDR3 is 16 residues long. Trimming cost V 2 bases and J 0 bases, with 11 bases left between them. The CDR3: CSARKRGNSGANVLTF. The CDR3 DNA sequence: TGCAGTGCTAGAAAAAGAGGGAACTCTGGGGCCAACGTCCTGACTTTC.

V gene TRBV5-1 combines with J gene TRBJ2-7; D may correspond to TRBD1 or TRBD2 (5 bases each). The CDR3 sequence is 14 residues long. V gave up 3 bases and J gave up 1 base, with 11 bases separating them. CDR1 is SGHRS, CDR2 YFSETQ, per germline. The CDR3 loop reads CASSYEGRSYEQYF. CDR3 DNA: TGCGCCAGCAGCTACGAGGGACGATCCTACGAGCAGTACTTC.

The rearrangement joins TRBV12-3 or TRBV12-4 to TRBJ1-4; TRBD1 might be the D (6 bases). Trimming left V 5 bases short and J 7 bases short, with 14 bases between. The CDR3 consists of 14 residues. The chain's CDR3 is CASSQQGNGEKLFF. For the CDR3, the DNA is TGTGCCAGCAGTCAACAGGGAAACGGTGAAAAACTGTTTTTT.

The chain combines TRBV20-1 with TRBJ1-1; 9 bases match TRBD1. The V segment lost 5 bases and the J segment 5 bases; nucleotides outside the gene matches: 12. CDR1 is DFQATT and CDR2 is SNEGSKA in the germline V gene (reference sequence). CDR3 length: 15 amino acids. The CDR3, as DNA: TGCAGTGCTGAGGTTTTAGGGACAGGGTATACTGAAGCTTTCTTT. Its translation is CSAEVLGTGYTEAFF.

The V and J genes are TRBV7-8 and TRBJ2-7; possible D gene TRBD1, 6 bases. V dropped 2 bases and J dropped 2 bases, with 13 bases sitting between them. Germline assignment: CDR1 SGHVS and CDR2 FQNEAQ. The CDR3 length is 15 residues. The CDR3 region is CASSLWDNEAYEQYF. CDR3 DNA: TGTGCCAGCAGCTTATGGGACAACGAAGCCTACGAGCAGTACTTC.

The chain employs TRBV20-1 and TRBJ1-5, with D perhaps TRBD1 (5 bases). Germline CDR1 reads DFQATT; CDR2 reads SNEGSKA (reference sequence). The CDR3 covers 15 residues. Trimming cost V 0 bases and J 5 bases, with 14 bases left between them. The CDR3 spells CSAREPGGVDQPQHF. The CDR3 region has the DNA TGCAGTGCTAGAGAGCCGGGAGGGGTAGATCAGCCCCAGCATTTT.

This clonotype was recorded a few times. The rearrangement joins TRBV29-1 to TRBJ2-1; 9 bases align to TRBD2. The germline V gene has CDR1 SQVTM and CDR2 ANQGSEA. The CDR3 totals 16 residues. J was trimmed by 1 base and V by 7 bases; bases with no gene match: 11. The CDR3 sequence: CSGGTPSGRSYNEQFF. The CDR3 nucleotides are TGCAGCGGGGGGACCCCCAGCGGGAGGTCCTACAATGAGCAGTTCTTC.

A remark on this clonotype: Compared with germline, one end of the junction differs, possibly owing to a read error. The chain carries TRBV20-1 and TRBJ2-3; tentative D call: TRBD2 (7 bases). CDR1 and CDR2 (germline): DFQATT, SNEGSKA (reference sequence). The CDR3 totals 15 residues. In DNA, the CDR3 is TGCGGTGCTCTTCCGTGGGGGGGCGGCACAGATACGCAGTATTTT. This translates into CGALPWGGGTDTQYF.